Listed below are T cell receptor beta chains from one sample, sequenced in a study of CXCR3-negative and CXCR3-positive naive CD8 T cells. After re-calling the 5' RACE reads, TCRdb lists one entry per CDR3 protein, DNA absent. Here the sample table reports roughly 7,900 distinct CDR3 sequences. Specimen: naive CXCR3- CD8+ T cells from blood. All receptors derive from a human donor in good health. Some clones in this sample may be carry-over from other donors' samples. Each CDR3 is given with its conserved first and last residue. Size is omitted from some rows. Given values are once, few, many or a class for expanded clones.

v_call	clone_size	j_call	cdr3_aa
TRBV5-1	.	TRBJ2-2	CASSLAGTGELFF
TRBV7-2	.	TRBJ2-3	CASSPGPYTDTQYF
TRBV6-5	medium-sized	TRBJ1-5	CASRPGTGNQPQHF
TRBV10-1	.	TRBJ1-5	CASSDLFFRDRGDQPQHF
TRBV29-1	.	TRBJ2-5	CSISRGTVQETQYF
TRBV4-1	medium-sized	TRBJ2-7	CASSPGLAGASYEQYF
TRBV29-1	medium-sized	TRBJ2-7	CSVEGGAAYEQYF
TRBV3-1	.	TRBJ1-1	CASKGPGGTEAFF
TRBV29-1	.	TRBJ2-3	CSVAGTVVTDTQYF
TRBV29-1	medium-sized	TRBJ2-1	CSVGGDRGRTSGRYDEQFF
TRBV3-1	.	TRBJ2-1	CASSPAGSSYNEQFF
TRBV29-1	.	TRBJ2-1	CSVFGVTSYNEQFF
TRBV28	medium-sized	TRBJ2-7	CASSLGNEQYF
TRBV29-1	.	TRBJ1-1	CSVETGPKDTEAFF
TRBV29-1	.	TRBJ2-1	CSVVLVTYNEQFF
TRBV5-1	.	TRBJ1-1	CASSLSWGMNTEAFF
TRBV21-1	.	TRBJ2-1	CASDLSGDNEQFF
TRBV29-1	.	TRBJ2-1	CSPWTGRNEQFF
TRBV28	.	TRBJ2-5	CASSPKMGVETQYF
TRBV29-1	.	TRBJ2-1	CSVEADTSGRGNEQFF
TRBV29-1	.	TRBJ2-1	CSVTGGLAGESWVYNEQFF
TRBV11-1	.	TRBJ1-1	CASSLTGREAFF
TRBV29-1	.	TRBJ2-1	CSVERLTDTNEQFF
TRBV12-2	.	TRBJ2-1	CASRLTSGSFEQFF
TRBV6-6	medium-sized	TRBJ2-1	CASSYPGTRDNEQFF
TRBV7-9	medium-sized	TRBJ1-2	CASSFGPPGANNYGYTF
TRBV15	.	TRBJ2-7	CATSSRTTGGASYEQYF
TRBV13	medium-sized	TRBJ2-7	CASSEGSGEQYF